This T cell receptor beta chain was documented in a study of blood T cell repertoires in COVID-19. Background on the study: From the United States, Italy and Spain came samples of acute and convalescent COVID-19. T cells, B-cell-depleted T cells, or PBMCs provided the cDNA or gDNA that served as material.

Looked up from germline, CDR1 is SGHKS and CDR2 is YYEKEE (reference sequence). This CDR3 has 13 residues. Trimming pared 0 bases from V and 5 bases from J, leaving 9 bases between. Authors' analysis steps: Amplified reference gene primers provided the basis for estimating nucleated cell counts. Assay: immunoSEQ multiplex PCR; the TCRdb copy retains only in-frame clones and omits some. That table gives V, J and clone size, and the DNA gave D and trimming. The sample records tens of thousands of clones, approximately 85% being singletons. The receptor was isolated from a man between 60 and 70 years old with active or convalescent COVID-19. Material: peripheral blood. This chain links TRBV5-5 with TRBJ2-7; TRBD2 is a possible D gene (6 bases). CDR3 amino acids: CASSLAKRDEQYV. CDR3 bases: TGTGCCAGCAGCTTGGCAAAGCGGGACGAGCAGTACGTC.